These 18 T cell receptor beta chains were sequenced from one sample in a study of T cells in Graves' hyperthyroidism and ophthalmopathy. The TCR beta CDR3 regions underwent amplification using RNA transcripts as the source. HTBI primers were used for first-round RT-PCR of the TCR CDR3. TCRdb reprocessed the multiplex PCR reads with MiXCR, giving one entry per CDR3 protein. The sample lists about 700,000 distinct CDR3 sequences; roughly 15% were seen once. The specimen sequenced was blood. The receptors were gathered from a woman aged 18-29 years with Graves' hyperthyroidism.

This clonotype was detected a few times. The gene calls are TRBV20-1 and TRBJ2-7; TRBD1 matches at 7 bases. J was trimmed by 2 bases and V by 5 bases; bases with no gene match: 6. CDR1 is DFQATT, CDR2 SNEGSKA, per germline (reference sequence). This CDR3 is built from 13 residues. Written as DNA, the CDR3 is TGCAGTGCTGGGGACAGACATACCTACGAGCAGTACTTC. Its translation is CSAGDRHTYEQYF.

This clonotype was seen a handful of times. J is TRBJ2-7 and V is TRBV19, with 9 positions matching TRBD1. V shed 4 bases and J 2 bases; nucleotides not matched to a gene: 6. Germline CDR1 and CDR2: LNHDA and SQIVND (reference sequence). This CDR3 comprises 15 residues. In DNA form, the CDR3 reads TGTGCCAGTAGTACCGACAGGGGGGGCCCCTACGAGCAGTACTTC. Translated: CASSTDRGGPYEQYF.

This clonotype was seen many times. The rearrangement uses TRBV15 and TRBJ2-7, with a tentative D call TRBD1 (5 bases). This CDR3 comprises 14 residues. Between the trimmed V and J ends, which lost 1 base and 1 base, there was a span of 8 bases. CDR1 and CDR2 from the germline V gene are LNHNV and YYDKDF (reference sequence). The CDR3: CATSRGAGSYEQYF. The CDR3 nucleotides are TGTGCCACCAGCAGAGGAGCAGGGTCCTACGAGCAGTACTTC.

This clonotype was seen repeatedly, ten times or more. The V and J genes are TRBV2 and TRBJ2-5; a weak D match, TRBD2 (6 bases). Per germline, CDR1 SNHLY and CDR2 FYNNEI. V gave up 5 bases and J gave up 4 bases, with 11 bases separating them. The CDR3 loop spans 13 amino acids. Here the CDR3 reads CASSQGAGETQYF. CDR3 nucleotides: TGTGCCAGCAGTCAGGGAGCGGGAGAGACCCAGTACTTC.

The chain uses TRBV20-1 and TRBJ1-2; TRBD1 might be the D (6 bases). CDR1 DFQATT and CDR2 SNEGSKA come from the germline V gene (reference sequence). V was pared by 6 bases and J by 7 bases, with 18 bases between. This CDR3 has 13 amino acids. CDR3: CSARTHRDPGYTF. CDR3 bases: TGCAGTGCCCGAACCCACAGGGATCCTGGCTACACCTTC.

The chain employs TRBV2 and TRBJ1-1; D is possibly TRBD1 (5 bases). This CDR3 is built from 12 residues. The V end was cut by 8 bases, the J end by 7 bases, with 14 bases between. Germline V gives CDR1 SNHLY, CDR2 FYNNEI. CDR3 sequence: CASAGRTYEAFF. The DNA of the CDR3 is TGTGCCAGCGCGGGGCGGACCTATGAAGCTTTCTTT. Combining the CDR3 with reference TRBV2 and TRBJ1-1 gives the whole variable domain EPEVTQTPSHQVTQMGQEVILRCVPISNHLYFYWYRQILGQKVEFLVSFYNNEISEKSEIFDDQFSVERPDGSNFTLKIRSTKLEDSAMYFCASAGRTYEAFFGQGTRLTVV.

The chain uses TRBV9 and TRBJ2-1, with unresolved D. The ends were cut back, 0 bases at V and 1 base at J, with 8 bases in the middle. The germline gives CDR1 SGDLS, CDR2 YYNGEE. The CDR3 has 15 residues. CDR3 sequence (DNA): TGTGCCAGCAGCGTAGTGGCGGCTTCCTACAATGAGCAGTTCTTC. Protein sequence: CASSVVAASYNEQFF. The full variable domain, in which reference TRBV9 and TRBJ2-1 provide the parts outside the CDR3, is DSGVTQTPKHLITATGQRVTLRCSPRSGDLSVYWYQQSLDQGLQFLIQYYNGEERAKGNILERFSAQQFPDLHSELNLSSLELGDSALYFCASSVVAASYNEQFFGPGTRLTVL.

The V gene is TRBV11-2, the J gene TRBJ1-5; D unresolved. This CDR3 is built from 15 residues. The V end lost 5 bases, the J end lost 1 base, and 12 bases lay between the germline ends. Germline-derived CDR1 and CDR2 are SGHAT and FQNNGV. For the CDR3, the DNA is TGTGCCAGCAGCCAATTTTGGGGAAGCAATCAGCCCCAGCATTTT. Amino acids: CASSQFWGSNQPQHF. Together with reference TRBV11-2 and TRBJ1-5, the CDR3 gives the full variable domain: EAGVAQSPRYKIIEKRQSVAFWCNPISGHATLYWYQQILGQGPKLLIQFQNNGVVDDSQLPKDRFSAERLKGVDSTLKIQPAKLEDSAVYLCASSQFWGSNQPQHFGDGTRLSIL.

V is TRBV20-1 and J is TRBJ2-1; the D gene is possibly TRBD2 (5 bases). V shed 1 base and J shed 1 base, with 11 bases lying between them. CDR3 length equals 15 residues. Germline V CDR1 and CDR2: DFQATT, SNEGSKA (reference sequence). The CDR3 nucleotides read TGCAGTGCTAGAGCAGCGACTACGTCCTACAATGAGCAGTTCTTC. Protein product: CSARAATTSYNEQFF.

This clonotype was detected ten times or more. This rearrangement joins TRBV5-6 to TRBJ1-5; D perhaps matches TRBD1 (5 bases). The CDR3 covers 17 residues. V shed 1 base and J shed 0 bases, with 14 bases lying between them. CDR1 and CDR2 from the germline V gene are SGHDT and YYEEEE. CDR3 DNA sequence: TGTGCCAGCAGCTTGACACAGGAGACTTATAGCAATCAGCCCCAGCATTTT. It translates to CASSLTQETYSNQPQHF.

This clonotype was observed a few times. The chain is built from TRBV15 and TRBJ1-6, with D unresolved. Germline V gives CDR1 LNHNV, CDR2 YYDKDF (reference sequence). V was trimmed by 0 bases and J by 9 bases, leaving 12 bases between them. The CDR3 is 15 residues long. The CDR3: CATSRDGKPTSPLHF. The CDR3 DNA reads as TGTGCCACCAGCAGAGACGGCAAACCGACTTCACCCCTCCACTTT.

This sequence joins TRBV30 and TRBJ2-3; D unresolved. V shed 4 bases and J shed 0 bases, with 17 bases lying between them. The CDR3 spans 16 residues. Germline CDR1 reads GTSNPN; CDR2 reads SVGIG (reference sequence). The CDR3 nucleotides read TGTGCCTGGAACCCACCTACTTCGGCTAGCACAGATACGCAGTATTTT. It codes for CAWNPPTSASTDTQYF.

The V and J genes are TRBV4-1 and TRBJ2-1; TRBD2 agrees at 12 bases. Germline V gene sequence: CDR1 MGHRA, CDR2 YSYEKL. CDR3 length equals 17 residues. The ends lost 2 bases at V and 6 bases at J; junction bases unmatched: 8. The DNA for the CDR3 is TGCGCCAGCAGCCAAACGGGTCTAGCGGGAGGGCCCAATGAGCAGTTCTTC. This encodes CASSQTGLAGGPNEQFF.

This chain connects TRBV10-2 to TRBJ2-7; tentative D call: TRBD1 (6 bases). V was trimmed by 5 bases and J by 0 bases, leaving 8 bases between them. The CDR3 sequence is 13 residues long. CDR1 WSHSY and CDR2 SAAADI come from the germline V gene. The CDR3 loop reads CASSWDTSYEQYF. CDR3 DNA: TGCGCCAGCAGTTGGGACACCTCCTACGAGCAGTACTTC.

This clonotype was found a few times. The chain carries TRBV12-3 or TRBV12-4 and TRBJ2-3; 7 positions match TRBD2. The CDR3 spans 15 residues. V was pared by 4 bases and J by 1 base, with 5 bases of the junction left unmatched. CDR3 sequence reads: CASSWGGSGTDTQYF. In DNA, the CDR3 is TGTGCCAGCAGTTGGGGCGGGAGCGGCACAGATACGCAGTATTTT.

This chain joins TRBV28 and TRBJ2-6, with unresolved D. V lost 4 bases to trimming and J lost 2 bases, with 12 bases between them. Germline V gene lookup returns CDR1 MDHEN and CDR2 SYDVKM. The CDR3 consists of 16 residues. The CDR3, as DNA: TGTGCCAGCAGTTCTCCCCACTTACCTGGGGCCAACGTCCTGACTTTC. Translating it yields CASSSPHLPGANVLTF.

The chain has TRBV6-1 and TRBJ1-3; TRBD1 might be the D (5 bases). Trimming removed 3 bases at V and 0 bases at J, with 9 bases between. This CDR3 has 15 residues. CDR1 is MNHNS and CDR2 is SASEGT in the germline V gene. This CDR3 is CASSEGQFSGNTIYF. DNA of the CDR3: TGTGCCAGCAGTGAGGGGCAGTTCTCTGGAAACACCATATATTTT.

The CDR3 spells CASHPGQAQGEQYF. CDR3 sequence (DNA): TGCGCCAGCCACCCGGGACAGGCCCAAGGAGAGCAGTACTTC. This rearrangement joins TRBV5-1 to TRBJ2-7, with 8 bases identical to TRBD1. Germline assignment: CDR1 SGHRS and CDR2 YFSETQ. The CDR3 has 14 amino acids. The ends lost 7 bases at V and 7 bases at J; junction bases unmatched: 13.